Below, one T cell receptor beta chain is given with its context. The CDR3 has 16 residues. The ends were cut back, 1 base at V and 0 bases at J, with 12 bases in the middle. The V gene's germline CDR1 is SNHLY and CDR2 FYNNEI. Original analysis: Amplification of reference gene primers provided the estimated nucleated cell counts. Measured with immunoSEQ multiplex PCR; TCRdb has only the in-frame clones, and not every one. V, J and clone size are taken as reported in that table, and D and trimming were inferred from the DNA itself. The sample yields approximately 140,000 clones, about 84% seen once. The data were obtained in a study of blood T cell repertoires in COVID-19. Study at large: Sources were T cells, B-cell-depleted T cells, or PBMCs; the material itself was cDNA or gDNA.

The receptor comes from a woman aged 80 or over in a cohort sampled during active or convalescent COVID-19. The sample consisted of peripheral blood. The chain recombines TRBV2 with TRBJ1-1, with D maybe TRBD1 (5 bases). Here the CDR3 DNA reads TGTGCCAGCAGTGAAGGTGCAGGGTATATGAACACTGAAGCTTTCTTT. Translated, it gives CASSEGAGYMNTEAFF.